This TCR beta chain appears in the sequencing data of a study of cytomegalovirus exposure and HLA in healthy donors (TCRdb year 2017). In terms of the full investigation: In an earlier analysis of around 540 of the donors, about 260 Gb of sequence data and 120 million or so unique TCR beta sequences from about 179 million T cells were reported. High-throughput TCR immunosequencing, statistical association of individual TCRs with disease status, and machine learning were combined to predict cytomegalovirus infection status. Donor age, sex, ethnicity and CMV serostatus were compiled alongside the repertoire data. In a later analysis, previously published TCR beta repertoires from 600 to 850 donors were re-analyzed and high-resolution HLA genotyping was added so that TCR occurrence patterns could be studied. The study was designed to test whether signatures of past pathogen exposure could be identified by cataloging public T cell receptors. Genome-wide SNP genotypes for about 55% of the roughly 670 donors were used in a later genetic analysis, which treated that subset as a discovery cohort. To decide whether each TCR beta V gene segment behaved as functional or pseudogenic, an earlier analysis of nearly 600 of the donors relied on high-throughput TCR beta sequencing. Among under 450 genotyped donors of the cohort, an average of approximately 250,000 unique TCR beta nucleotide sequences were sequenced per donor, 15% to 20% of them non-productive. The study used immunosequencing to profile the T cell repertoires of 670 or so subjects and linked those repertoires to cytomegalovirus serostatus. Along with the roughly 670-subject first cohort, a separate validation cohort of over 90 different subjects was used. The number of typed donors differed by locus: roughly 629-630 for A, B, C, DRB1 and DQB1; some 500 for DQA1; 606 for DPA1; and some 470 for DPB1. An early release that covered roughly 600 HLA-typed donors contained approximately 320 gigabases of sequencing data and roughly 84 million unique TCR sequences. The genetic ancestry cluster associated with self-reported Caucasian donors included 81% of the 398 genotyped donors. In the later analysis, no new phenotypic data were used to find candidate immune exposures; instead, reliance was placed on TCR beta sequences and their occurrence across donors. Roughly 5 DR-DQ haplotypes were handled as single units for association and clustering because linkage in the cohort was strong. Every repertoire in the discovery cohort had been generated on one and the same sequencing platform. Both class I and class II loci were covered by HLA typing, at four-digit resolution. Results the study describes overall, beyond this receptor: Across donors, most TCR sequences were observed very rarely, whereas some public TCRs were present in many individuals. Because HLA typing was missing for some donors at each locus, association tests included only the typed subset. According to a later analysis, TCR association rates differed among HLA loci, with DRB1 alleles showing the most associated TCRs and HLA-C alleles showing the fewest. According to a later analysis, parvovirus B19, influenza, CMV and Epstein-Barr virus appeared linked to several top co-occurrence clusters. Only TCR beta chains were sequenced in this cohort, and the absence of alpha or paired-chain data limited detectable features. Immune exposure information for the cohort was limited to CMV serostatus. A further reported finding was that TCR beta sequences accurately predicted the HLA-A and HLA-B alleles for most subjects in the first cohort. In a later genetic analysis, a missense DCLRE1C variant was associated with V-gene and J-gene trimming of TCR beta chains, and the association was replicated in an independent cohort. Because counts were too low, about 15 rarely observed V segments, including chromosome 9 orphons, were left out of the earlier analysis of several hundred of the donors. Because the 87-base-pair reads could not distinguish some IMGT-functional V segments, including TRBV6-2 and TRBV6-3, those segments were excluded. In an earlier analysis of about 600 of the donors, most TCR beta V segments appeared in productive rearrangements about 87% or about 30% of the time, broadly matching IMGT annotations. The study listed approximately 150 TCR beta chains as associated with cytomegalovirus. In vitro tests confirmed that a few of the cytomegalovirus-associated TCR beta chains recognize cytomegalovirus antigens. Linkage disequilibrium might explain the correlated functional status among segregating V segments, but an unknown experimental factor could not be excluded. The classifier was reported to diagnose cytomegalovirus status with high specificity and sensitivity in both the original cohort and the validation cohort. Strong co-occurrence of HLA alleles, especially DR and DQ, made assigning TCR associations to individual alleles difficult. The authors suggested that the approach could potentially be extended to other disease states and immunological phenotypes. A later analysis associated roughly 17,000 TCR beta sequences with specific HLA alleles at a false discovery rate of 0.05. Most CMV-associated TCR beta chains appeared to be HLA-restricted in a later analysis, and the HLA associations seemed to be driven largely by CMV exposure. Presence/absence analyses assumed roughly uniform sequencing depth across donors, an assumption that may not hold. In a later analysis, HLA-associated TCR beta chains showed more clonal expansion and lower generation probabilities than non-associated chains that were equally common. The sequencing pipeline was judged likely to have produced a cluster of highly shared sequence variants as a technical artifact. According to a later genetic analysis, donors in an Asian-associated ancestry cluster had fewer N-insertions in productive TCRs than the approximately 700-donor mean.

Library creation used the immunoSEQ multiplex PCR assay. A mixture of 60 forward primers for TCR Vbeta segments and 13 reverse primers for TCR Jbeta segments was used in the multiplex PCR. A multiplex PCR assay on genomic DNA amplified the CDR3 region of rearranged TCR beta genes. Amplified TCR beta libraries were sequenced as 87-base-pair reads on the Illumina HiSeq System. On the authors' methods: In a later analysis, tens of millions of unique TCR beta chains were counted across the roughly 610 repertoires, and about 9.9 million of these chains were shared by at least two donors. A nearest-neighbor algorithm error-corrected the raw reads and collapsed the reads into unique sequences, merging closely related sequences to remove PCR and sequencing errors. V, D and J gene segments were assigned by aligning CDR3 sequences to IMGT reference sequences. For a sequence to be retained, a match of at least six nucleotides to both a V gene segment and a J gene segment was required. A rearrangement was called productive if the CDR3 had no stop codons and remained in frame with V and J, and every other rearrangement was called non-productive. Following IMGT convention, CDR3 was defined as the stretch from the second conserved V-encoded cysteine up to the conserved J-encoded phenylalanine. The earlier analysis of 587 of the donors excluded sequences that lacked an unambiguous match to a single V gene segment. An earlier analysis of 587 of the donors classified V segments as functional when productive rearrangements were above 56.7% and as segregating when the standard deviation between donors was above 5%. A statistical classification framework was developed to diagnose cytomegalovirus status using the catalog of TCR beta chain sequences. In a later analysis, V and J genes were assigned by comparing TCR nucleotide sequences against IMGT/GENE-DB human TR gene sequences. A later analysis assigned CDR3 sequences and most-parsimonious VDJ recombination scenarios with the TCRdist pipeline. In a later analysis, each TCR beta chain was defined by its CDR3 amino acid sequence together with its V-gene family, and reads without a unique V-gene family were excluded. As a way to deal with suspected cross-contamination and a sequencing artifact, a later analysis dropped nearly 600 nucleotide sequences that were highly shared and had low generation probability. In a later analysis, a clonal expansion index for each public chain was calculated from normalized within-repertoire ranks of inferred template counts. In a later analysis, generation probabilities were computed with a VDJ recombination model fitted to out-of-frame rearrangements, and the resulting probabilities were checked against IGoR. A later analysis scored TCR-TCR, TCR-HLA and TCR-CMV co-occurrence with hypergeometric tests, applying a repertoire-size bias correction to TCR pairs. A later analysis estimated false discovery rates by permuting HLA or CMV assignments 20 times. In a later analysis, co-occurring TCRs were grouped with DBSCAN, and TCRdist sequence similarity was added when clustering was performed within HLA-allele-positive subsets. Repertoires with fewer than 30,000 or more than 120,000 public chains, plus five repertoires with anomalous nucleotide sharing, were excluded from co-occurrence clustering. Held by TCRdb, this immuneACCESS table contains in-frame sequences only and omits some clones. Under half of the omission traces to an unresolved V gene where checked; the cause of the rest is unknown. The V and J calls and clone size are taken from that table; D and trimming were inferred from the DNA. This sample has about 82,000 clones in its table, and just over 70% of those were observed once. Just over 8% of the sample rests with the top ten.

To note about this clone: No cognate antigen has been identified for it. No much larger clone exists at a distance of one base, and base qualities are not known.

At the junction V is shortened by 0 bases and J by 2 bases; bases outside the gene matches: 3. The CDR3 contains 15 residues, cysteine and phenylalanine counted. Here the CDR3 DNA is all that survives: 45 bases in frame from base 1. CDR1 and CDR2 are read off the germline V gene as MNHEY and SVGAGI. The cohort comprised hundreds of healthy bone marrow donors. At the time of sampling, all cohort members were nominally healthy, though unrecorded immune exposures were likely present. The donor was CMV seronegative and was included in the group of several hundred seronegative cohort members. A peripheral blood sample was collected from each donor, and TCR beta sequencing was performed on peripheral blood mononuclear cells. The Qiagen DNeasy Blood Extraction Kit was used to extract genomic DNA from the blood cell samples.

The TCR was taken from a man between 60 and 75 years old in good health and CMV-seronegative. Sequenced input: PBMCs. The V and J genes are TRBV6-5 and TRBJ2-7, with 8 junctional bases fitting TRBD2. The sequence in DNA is TGTGCCAGCAGTTACTCGCGGGGGGCGGCCTACGAGCAGTACTTC. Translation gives CASSYSRGAAYEQYF.